This T cell receptor (beta chain) emerged from a study of blood T cell repertoires in COVID-19. Study overall: Samples representing acute and convalescent COVID-19 were sourced from the United States, Italy and Spain. Nucleic acid was either cDNA or gDNA, and it came from T cells, B-cell-depleted T cells, or PBMCs.

V was pared by 5 bases and J by 6 bases, with 4 bases of the junction left unmatched. Germline V gives CDR1 ENHRY, CDR2 SYGVKD. The CDR3 totals 13 residues. In the original processing: How many nucleated cells were present was estimated from reference gene primer amplification. Sequencing used immunoSEQ multiplex PCR; TCRdb keeps in-frame clones, though not all of them. The V and J calls and clone size come from that table; D and trimming were worked out from the DNA. The repertoire includes 70,000 or so clones, about 82% of them detected once, and 9.7% sits in the top ten. The sample consisted of peripheral blood. V and J are TRBV10-3 and TRBJ2-7; TRBD2 agrees at 10 bases. The receptor comes from a human donor in a cohort sampled during active COVID-19. CDR3 nucleotides: TGTGCCATCAGTCCGGGACTAGCGAGCGAGCAGTACTTC. This encodes CAISPGLASEQYF.